This T cell receptor (beta chain) was sequenced during a study of Graves' ophthalmopathy and Graves' hyperthyroidism. Establishment of the diagnosis relied upon clinical symptoms, serum thyroxine, TRAb, thyroid ultrasound and orbital computed tomography. The PBMC fraction was derived from about 10 ml of fresh peripheral blood. This clonotype was seen a few times. Amplification targeted the TCR beta CDR3 regions, with RNA transcripts as the source material. An opening RT-PCR round employed HTBI primers and preceded a second-round multiplex PCR. Each CDR3 protein is one row after TCRdb ran MiXCR on the multiplex PCR reads. The sample has roughly 500,000 distinct CDR3 sequences, approximately 15% seen once; the top ten hold about 10%. V lost 3 bases and J lost 7, with 8 bases in between. Per germline, CDR1 KGHSH and CDR2 LQKENI. The CDR3 is 12 residues long.

The receptor's source is a woman aged 25 to 39 with Graves' ophthalmopathy. Source material: blood. This chain links TRBV18 with TRBJ2-3; possible D gene TRBD1, 5 bases. The CDR3 DNA follows: TGTGCCAGCTCACCTGACAGTAATACGCAGTATTTT. This encodes CASSPDSNTQYF. Combining the CDR3 with reference TRBV18 and TRBJ2-3 gives the whole variable domain NAGVMQNPRHLVRRRGQEARLRCSPMKGHSHVYWYRQLPEEGLKFMVYLQKENIIDESGMPKERFSAEFPKEGPSILRIQQVVRGDSAAYFCASSPDSNTQYFGPGTRLTVL.